This T cell receptor beta chain originates from a study of blood T cells in healthy people across ages. The second PCR ran 7 to 11 cycles with a sample-barcoded 5' primer and J-beta primers. TCRdb processed the 5' RACE reads anew with MiXCR; each CDR3 protein has one entry. The table records approximately 1,000,000 distinct CDR3 sequences, 40% to 50% of them present only once. As for this clonotype: Its matching antigen is unknown.

Broader study findings: Both higher diversity and more naive CD4+ cells marked long-lived donors when set against aged donors.

The V gene's germline CDR1 is SGHTA and CDR2 FQGNSA. CDR3 size: 13 residues. The V and J ends lost 8 bases and 0 bases respectively, with 8 bases between them. This TCR came from a woman aged 60-75 years in good health. The material sequenced was blood. The chain carries TRBV7-2 and TRBJ2-1; unclear D gene. This chain's CDR3 is CASGRSSYNEQFF. For the CDR3, the DNA is TGTGCCAGCGGGCGCAGCTCCTACAATGAGCAGTTCTTC.